These 27 T cell receptor beta chains came from one sample sequenced in a study of T cell changes during pregnancy in multiple sclerosis. Sequencing was performed with immunoSEQ multiplex PCR; in TCRdb, only in-frame clones are kept and a portion is missing. The sample yields tens of thousands of clones, 92% seen once. The sequencing here drew on peripheral blood, taken in the second trimester of pregnancy. These receptors were taken from a female donor in good health, enrolled as a control in a pregnancy study.

The chain joins TRBV27 to TRBJ2-1, with 8 bases fitting TRBD2. The CDR3 runs 15 residues. Trimming took 5 bases from V and 2 from J; bases not matched to a gene: 5. Germline loops: CDR1 MNHEY, CDR2 SMNVEV (reference sequence). The CDR3 loop is CASSLSTSAYNEQFF. CDR3 in DNA: TGTGCCAGCAGTCTTTCGACTAGCGCCTACAATGAGCAGTTCTTC.

This chain uses TRBV7-9 with TRBJ1-4; 10 bases align to TRBD1. This CDR3 has 16 amino acids. Germline V gene lookup returns CDR1 SEHNR and CDR2 FQNEAQ (reference sequence). V was clipped by 3 bases and J by 7 bases; unmatched bases: 8. The CDR3 nucleotides are TGTGCCAGCAGCTTTCCGACAGGGGGCCGGGCTGAAAAACTGTTTTTT. It is translated as CASSFPTGGRAEKLFF.

This clone was counted once. This rearrangement joins TRBV5-6 to TRBJ2-7, with a possible D match to TRBD1 (5 bases). Germline loops: CDR1 SGHDT, CDR2 YYEEEE. Trimming shortened V by 1 base and J by 4 bases, and 21 bases separated the two germline ends. The CDR3 covers 17 residues. DNA for the CDR3: TGTGCCAGCAGCTTGATTTTAGGTGGGGCGCCGGAATACGAGCAGTACTTC. As protein: CASSLILGGAPEYEQYF.

The J gene is TRBJ2-3, the V gene TRBV11-3, with D uncertain. V shed 3 bases and J shed 0 bases, with 7 bases lying between them. CDR1 is SGHNT, CDR2 YENEEA, per germline. This CDR3 is 14 amino acids long. The CDR3 coding sequence is TGTGCCAGCAGCTTGGGCACTAGCACAGATACGCAGTATTTT. Its protein product is CASSLGTSTDTQYF.

The chain couples TRBV2 to TRBJ2-7; 7 nucleotides match TRBD1. The CDR3 length is 13 residues. In germline, CDR1 is SNHLY, CDR2 FYNNEI. V lost 6 bases to trimming and J lost 3 bases; unmatched junction nucleotides: 5. CDR3 in amino acids: CASRNNRGYEQYF. The CDR3 nucleotides are TGTGCCAGCAGGAATAACAGGGGCTACGAGCAGTACTTC.

This chain connects TRBV7-8 to TRBJ2-1; 8 bases map to TRBD2. After removal of 2 bases from V and 10 bases from J, the junction contained 10 bases not matched to a gene. The CDR3 spans 15 residues. The germline gives CDR1 SGHVS, CDR2 FQNEAQ. The CDR3 loop is CASSLQNRRGEEQFF. In DNA, the CDR3 is TGTGCCAGCAGCTTACAGAACAGGCGGGGGGAGGAGCAGTTCTTC.

This clone was found once. This chain links TRBV9 with TRBJ2-1, with TRBD1 matching 10 bases. V was pared by 7 bases and J by 2 bases, with 6 bases of the junction left unmatched. This CDR3 comprises 15 residues. Germline assignment: CDR1 SGDLS and CDR2 YYNGEE. The CDR3 region is CASERGQGAYNEQFF. The CDR3 DNA reads as TGTGCCAGCGAGCGAGGACAGGGGGCCTACAATGAGCAGTTCTTC.

The chain links TRBV7-8 to TRBJ2-2; no definite D call. The V gene's germline CDR1 is SGHVS and CDR2 FQNEAQ. V dropped 4 bases and J dropped 6 bases, with 9 bases sitting between them. The CDR3 contains 13 residues. The CDR3 sequence is CASSSELAGELFF. As DNA, the CDR3 is TGTGCCAGCAGCTCTGAGCTGGCCGGGGAGCTGTTTTTT. Together with reference TRBV7-8 and TRBJ2-2, the CDR3 gives the full variable domain: GAGVSQSPRYKVAKRGQDVALRCDPISGHVSLFWYQQALGQGPEFLTYFQNEAQLDKSGLPSDRFFAERPEGSVSTLKIQRTQQEDSAVYLCASSSELAGELFFGEGSRLTVL.

The chain combines TRBV28 with TRBJ2-2; TRBD1 aligns across 7 bases. V was clipped by 3 bases and J by 0 bases; unmatched bases: 1. Germline assignment: CDR1 MDHEN and CDR2 SYDVKM. This CDR3 is built from 15 residues. The DNA for the CDR3 is TGTGCCAGCAGTTTCACAGGGGCGAACACCGGGGAGCTGTTTTTT. It codes for CASSFTGANTGELFF.

The rearrangement uses TRBV27 and TRBJ2-1; possible D gene TRBD1, 5 bases. In germline, CDR1 is MNHEY, CDR2 SMNVEV (reference sequence). Between the trimmed V and J ends, which lost 5 bases and 10 bases, there was a span of 12 bases. The CDR3 has 12 amino acids. The CDR3 bases are TGTGCCAGCAGTCTCCTTCAGGGAGAGCAGTTCTTC. It translates to CASSLLQGEQFF.

CDR3 loop: CSARTANEQFF. The CDR3 coding sequence is TGCAGTGCTAGGACTGCCAATGAGCAGTTCTTC. The chain employs TRBV20-1 and TRBJ2-1; no definite D call. Between the trimmed V and J ends, which lost 3 bases and 6 bases, there was a span of 6 bases. Germline assignment: CDR1 DFQATT and CDR2 SNEGSKA (reference sequence). This CDR3 has 11 amino acids.

V gene TRBV7-2 combines with J gene TRBJ2-1; D gene ambiguous. This CDR3 contains 17 residues. The germline gives CDR1 SGHTA, CDR2 FQGNSA. V lost 2 bases and J 9 bases, leaving 23 bases between the germline ends. The CDR3 loop is CASSLLGLGPIVGEQFF. DNA for the CDR3: TGTGCCAGCAGCTTACTTGGCCTAGGTCCTATTGTTGGTGAGCAGTTCTTC. Together with reference TRBV7-2 and TRBJ2-1, the CDR3 gives the full variable domain: GAGVSQSPSNKVTEKGKDVELRCDPISGHTALYWYRQSLGQGLEFLIYFQGNSAPDKSGLPSDRFSAERTGGSVSTLTIQRTQQEDSAVYLCASSLLGLGPIVGEQFFGPGTRLTVL.

The chain uses TRBV19 and TRBJ1-2; perhaps TRBD1 as D (5 bases). The CDR3 is 13 amino acids. V was clipped by 6 bases and J by 4 bases, with 12 bases between them. Germline CDR1 is LNHDA and CDR2 is SQIVND (reference sequence). The CDR3 region is CASRPGRGYGYTF. CDR3 nucleotides: TGTGCCAGTAGGCCGGGTAGGGGCTATGGCTACACCTTC.

The V gene is TRBV5-4, the J gene TRBJ2-1, with 7 nucleotides matching TRBD1. V lost 0 bases to trimming and J lost 5 bases; unmatched junction nucleotides: 8. There are 16 residues in the CDR3. The germline gives CDR1 SGHNT, CDR2 YYREEE (reference sequence). CDR3 nucleotide sequence: TGTGCCAGCAGCTTGGCTAGCAGGGGGATAAACAATGAGCAGTTCTTC. This sequence encodes CASSLASRGINNEQFF.

Only one count was recorded for this clone. The rearrangement uses TRBV5-1 and TRBJ2-7; 7 positions match TRBD2. V trimming: 0 bases; J trimming: 2 bases; junction bases outside the gene matches: 5. The CDR3 is 15 amino acids. The V gene's germline CDR1 is SGHRS and CDR2 YFSETQ. The CDR3 is CASSLAGRDPYEQYF. The CDR3 DNA reads as TGCGCCAGCAGCTTGGCAGGGAGGGACCCCTACGAGCAGTACTTC.

The V and J genes are TRBV21-1 and TRBJ2-7; whether TRBD1, the table's D call, matches the DNA was not checked. TRBV21-1 is given as a pseudogene. This CDR3 has 15 amino acids. CDR3 in DNA: TGTGCCAGCAGTGACAGGGGTGAGAGGGGCTACGAGCAGTACTTC. Translation gives CASSDRGERGYEQYF.

The rearrangement joins TRBV5-1 to TRBJ2-3; 11 nucleotides align to TRBD2. J gave up 4 bases and V 4 bases, and 5 bases lay outside the gene matches. The CDR3 loop spans 15 amino acids. CDR1 and CDR2 from the germline V gene are SGHRS and YFSETQ. For the CDR3, the DNA is TGCGCCAGCAGCACCACTAGCGGGAGCTCAGATACGCAGTATTTT. Translation: CASSTTSGSSDTQYF.

The rearrangement uses TRBV6-1 and TRBJ2-2; possibly TRBD2 for D (7 bases). This CDR3 spans 14 amino acids. Per germline, CDR1 MNHNS and CDR2 SASEGT. The ends were cut back, 3 bases at V and 6 bases at J, with 11 bases in the middle. In DNA, the CDR3 is TGTGCCAGCAGTGATGGGAGGGGGGCCGGGGAGCTGTTTTTT. Its translation is CASSDGRGAGELFF.

The rearrangement uses TRBV9 and TRBJ1-2; perhaps TRBD1 as D (6 bases). Germline CDR1 SGDLS, CDR2 YYNGEE. The V gene lost 3 bases and the J gene lost 4 bases, with 10 bases spanning the gap. The CDR3 is made up of 13 amino acids. The CDR3 region is CASSADRSYGYTF. The CDR3 bases are TGTGCCAGCAGCGCCGACAGGTCCTATGGCTACACCTTC.

The chain links TRBV5-6 to TRBJ1-6; 7 positions agree with TRBD1. Germline CDR1 is SGHDT and CDR2 is YYEEEE. CDR3 length equals 15 residues. V gave up 4 bases and J gave up 8 bases; unmatched junction bases: 9. The CDR3 DNA follows: TGTGCCAGCAGCCCCGAACAGGGGATTCATTCACCCCTCCACTTT. Protein: CASSPEQGIHSPLHF.

The chain uses TRBV7-3 and TRBJ2-5, with 8 positions matching TRBD1. The V gene's germline CDR1 is SGHTA and CDR2 FQGTGA. Trimming took 5 bases from V and 3 from J; bases not matched to a gene: 8. The CDR3 covers 15 residues. The CDR3 DNA is TGTGCCAGCAGCCCAGGGGGCGCGAGAGAAGAGACCCAGTACTTC. Residues: CASSPGGAREETQYF. Using reference TRBV7-3 and TRBJ2-5 for the parts outside the CDR3, the full variable domain is GAGVSQTPSNKVTEKGKYVELRCDPISGHTALYWYRQSLGQGPEFLIYFQGTGAADDSGLPNDRFFAVRPEGSVSTLKIQRTERGDSAVYLCASSPGGAREETQYFGPGTRLLVL.

The chain combines TRBV19 with TRBJ2-1; TRBD1 matches 8 bases. This CDR3 region has 15 residues. V trimming: 5 bases; J trimming: 7 bases; junction bases outside the gene matches: 10. Germline V gives CDR1 LNHDA, CDR2 SQIVND (reference sequence). This CDR3 reads CASSYQGASENEQFF. CDR3 DNA: TGTGCCAGTAGTTACCAGGGGGCTTCTGAGAATGAGCAGTTCTTC.

V and J are TRBV6-4 and TRBJ1-6; 9 bases agree with TRBD1. CDR3 length: 16 residues. The V segment lost 4 bases and the J segment 8 bases; nucleotides outside the gene matches: 9. Germline assignment: CDR1 MRHNA and CDR2 SNTAGT. Written as DNA, the CDR3 is TGTGCCAGCAGTGCCGGACAGGGGAATGGGGATTCACCCCTCCACTTT. Protein sequence: CASSAGQGNGDSPLHF.

The genes are TRBV4-2 and TRBJ2-1; 7 bases are a match to TRBD2. Trimming cost V 1 base and J 4 bases; bases outside gene matches: 7. Germline-derived CDR1 and CDR2 are LGHNA and YNFKEQ. The CDR3 consists of 16 residues. Here the CDR3 reads CASSQGGWGGYNEQFF. CDR3 bases: TGTGCCAGCAGCCAAGGAGGGTGGGGGGGGTACAATGAGCAGTTCTTC.

This clone showed up many times. V gene TRBV7-2 combines with J gene TRBJ2-3; D is undetermined. The germline V and J ends were trimmed by 10 bases and 2 bases, with 10 bases remaining between them. The CDR3 loop spans 12 amino acids. In germline, CDR1 is SGHTA, CDR2 FQGNSA. CDR3 bases: TGTGCCATACAGACAAACACAGATACGCAGTATTTT. Protein sequence: CAIQTNTDTQYF.

This chain connects TRBV27 to TRBJ1-1; D not resolved. Per germline, CDR1 MNHEY and CDR2 SMNVEV (reference sequence). CDR3 length: 13 amino acids. V was trimmed by 5 bases and J by 2 bases, leaving 9 bases between them. CDR3 region: CASSPPQNTEAFF. The CDR3 DNA sequence: TGTGCCAGCAGTCCCCCCCAAAACACTGAAGCTTTCTTT.

The genes are TRBV15 and TRBJ2-7; 11 nucleotides line up with TRBD2. Germline CDR1 is LNHNV and CDR2 is YYDKDF (reference sequence). The CDR3 runs 15 residues. V shed 3 bases, J shed 6 bases, and the junction held 7 bases outside the gene matches. The CDR3 spells CATSSKLAGVSEQYF. The CDR3 region has the DNA TGTGCCACCAGCAGTAAACTAGCGGGAGTAAGCGAGCAGTACTTC.